These T cell receptor beta chains were read from a single sample in a study of blood T cell repertoires in COVID-19. The data were produced by immunoSEQ multiplex PCR, yet TCRdb's version contains in-frame clones alone and is incomplete. This sample has 250,000 or so clones; about 90% occur once, and the top ten carry approximately 1.2%. The sequencing input was PBMCs or T cells enriched from blood (not recorded which). The receptor source for this set is a human donor in a cohort exposed to, infected with or recovered from COVID-19 (not recorded which). The donor label of this sample is uncertain. CDR3s include the opening cysteine and the closing phenylalanine or tryptophan. D genes are given only for firm matches. A clone size is listed for some rows: how often the clone was seen (once, few, many), or a class if it is expanded.

.,.,TRBJ1-1,TRBV30,TGTGCCTGGAGTAGGCGGCTCGTGGGCACTGAAGCTTTCTTT,CAWSRRLVGTEAFF
.,TRBD1,TRBJ1-5,TRBV27,TGTGCCAGCAGTCCAGGGGGCGCAGGACAGCCCCAGCATTTT,CASSPGGAGQPQHF
.,.,TRBJ2-1,TRBV5-8,TGTGCCAGTCGTGTTTTCTACAATGAGCAGTTCTTC,CASRVFYNEQFF
few,.,TRBJ2-2,TRBV30,TGTGCCTGGAGTGTACTAGGGATTGGGGAGCTGTTTTTT,CAWSVLGIGELFF
.,.,TRBJ2-2,TRBV30,TGTGCCTGGGGCCGGGGACACACCTACGGCGGGGAGCTGTTTTTT,CAWGRGHTYGGELFF
.,.,TRBJ2-7,TRBV11-2,TGTGCCAGCAGCTTATACCTCGGAGGGACCGGCGAGCAGTACTTC,CASSLYLGGTGEQYF
.,TRBD1,TRBJ1-2,TRBV9,TGTGCCAGCAGCGTCGGGACAGGAGGGGGTGGATGGGGCTACACCTTC,CASSVGTGGGGWGYTF
.,TRBD2,TRBJ2-5,TRBV7-8,TGTGCCAGCAGCTTACTCTCGGGAGGGGTAAGCCAAGAGACCCAGTACTTC,CASSLLSGGVSQETQYF
.,TRBD2,TRBJ2-1,TRBV27,TGTGCCAGCAGATCATTGGCAGCGGGGGAATACAATGAGCAGTTCTTC,CASRSLAAGEYNEQFF
.,.,TRBJ2-7,TRBV25-1,TGTGCCAGCAGTCGAATGGAGCAGGGGTCTGGGGAGTACTTC,CASSRMEQGSGEYF
.,.,TRBJ1-4,TRBV15,TGTGCCACCAGCAGAGGCACCGCCAGGGATGAAAAACTGTTTTTT,CATSRGTARDEKLFF
.,.,TRBJ1-2,TRBV25-1,TGTGCCAGCAGTGAGGGAGCCACTAACTATGGCTACACCTTC,CASSEGATNYGYTF
.,.,TRBJ1-4,TRBV18,TGTGCCAGCTCACCCGTAGGGGTCGATGAAAAACTGTTTTTT,CASSPVGVDEKLFF
.,TRBD1,TRBJ1-3,TRBV19,TGTGCCAGTACACTGGACAGGACGGGAAACACCATATATTTT,CASTLDRTGNTIYF
.,TRBD2,TRBJ2-3,TRBV7-9,TGTGCCAGCAGCTTAGCTAGCGGGGGCTACACAGATACGCAGTATTTT,CASSLASGGYTDTQYF
.,TRBD2,TRBJ2-5,TRBV24-1,TGTGCCACCAGTGATTTGGGATCTAGCGGGGGGGCCGGGGAGACCCAGTACTTC,CATSDLGSSGGAGETQYF
once,.,TRBJ1-2,TRBV6-5,TGTGCCAGCAGTTTTACCGGGATTGGCTATGGCTACACCTTC,CASSFTGIGYGYTF
.,.,TRBJ2-6,TRBV6-5,TGTGCCACCGGGAGGGGGCTTGGGGCCAACGTCCTGACTTTC,CATGRGLGANVLTF
.,.,TRBJ1-4,TRBV15,TGTGCCACCAGCAGAGATGGTAGTGAGAAACTGTTTTTT,CATSRDGSEKLFF
.,TRBD1,TRBJ1-6,TRBV12-5,TGTGCTAGTGGTTTGGGGGACAGGGGTAATTCACCCCTCCACTTT,CASGLGDRGNSPLHF
.,.,TRBJ1-2,TRBV29-1,TGCAGCGCCCGTATGGCGGATGGCTACACCTTC,CSARMADGYTF
few,.,TRBJ2-6,TRBV6-6,TGTGCCAGCAGTCCACCATACTCCCGGAGGACTGGCCCGATGGCTGGGGCCAACGTCCTGACTTTC,CASSPPYSRRTGPMAGANVLTF
.,.,TRBJ1-4,TRBV19,TGTGCCAGTAGTATACAGGGCACTACTAATGAAAAACTGTTTTTT,CASSIQGTTNEKLFF
once,.,TRBJ1-2,TRBV11-1,TGTGCCAGCAGCTTAGGGGACACCCACTATGGCTACACCTTC,CASSLGDTHYGYTF
.,TRBD1,TRBJ2-4,TRBV7-2,TGTGCCAGCAGCTTGGATGGACAGGGAGCGGCTGTCGCCAAAAACATTCAGTACTTC,CASSLDGQGAAVAKNIQYF
.,.,TRBJ2-3,TRBV9,TGTGCCAGCAGCGTAGGAACAGGGACAGATACGCAGTATTTT,CASSVGTGTDTQYF
.,TRBD1,TRBJ2-3,TRBV5-1,TGCGCCAGCAGCTTCGGGACAGCCACAGATACGCAGTATTTT,CASSFGTATDTQYF
.,.,TRBJ1-2,TRBV21-1,TGTGCCATAGCCAACAATGGCTACACCTTC,CAIANNGYTF
.,.,TRBJ2-3,TRBV28,TGTGCCAGCGGGGATAGGGGTACAGATACGCAGTATTTT,CASGDRGTDTQYF
.,TRBD1,TRBJ1-2,TRBV9,TGTGCCAGCAGCGTAGAAGGGTCAGCAGGGGGCAGGGTGAGAGGCTACACCTTC,CASSVEGSAGGRVRGYTF
.,.,TRBJ2-7,TRBV10-3,TGTGCCATCAGTGAGATAGCCGGGTTCCCCTACGAGCAGTACTTC,CAISEIAGFPYEQYF
.,.,TRBJ1-6,TRBV6-5,TGTGCCAGCAGTCCCGGGACAAATTCACCCCTCCACTTT,CASSPGTNSPLHF
.,.,TRBJ2-6,TRBV11-2,TGTGCCAGCAGCTTAATCCGAGGGGGAACTGGGGCCAACGTCCTGACTTTC,CASSLIRGGTGANVLTF
.,TRBD2,TRBJ2-5,TRBV5-1,TGCGCCAGCAGCTTGATTAGCGGGGTCTCAGAGACCCAGTACTTC,CASSLISGVSETQYF
.,TRBD2,TRBJ2-5,TRBV2,TGTGCCAGCAGTCAACTAGCGGGGTCCCAAGAGACCCAGTACTTC,CASSQLAGSQETQYF
.,.,TRBJ2-7,TRBV11-2,TGTGCCAGCAGCCCCCGCCGACAGCACGAGCAGTACTTC,CASSPRRQHEQYF
.,.,TRBJ1-2,TRBV5-8,TGTGCCAGCAGCCCTACCGGGGTCTCTGGCTACACCTTC,CASSPTGVSGYTF
.,TRBD2,TRBJ2-2,TRBV5-1,TGCGCCAGCAGCCATCGTTGGCCTAGCGGGAACACCGGGGAGCTGTTTTTT,CASSHRWPSGNTGELFF
.,TRBD1,TRBJ2-2,TRBV19,TGTGCCAGTCGAGTCCGACAGGGGGCGGGCACCGGGGAGCTGTTTTTT,CASRVRQGAGTGELFF
.,TRBD2,TRBJ2-1,TRBV9,TGTGCCAGCAGCGTGGCGGGGGGGCCTTATAATGAGCAGTTCTTC,CASSVAGGPYNEQFF
.,.,TRBJ1-2,TRBV24-1,TGTGCCACCTTCGCCGCGGAGGCTGGCTACACCTTC,CATFAAEAGYTF
once,.,TRBJ2-3,TRBV6-1,TGTGCCAGCAGTGAAGCCCCGTTTAACACAGATACGCAGTATTTT,CASSEAPFNTDTQYF
.,TRBD2,TRBJ2-1,TRBV4-2,TGTGCCAGCAGCCAAGGGCTTAGCGGGCGCCGCAATGAGCAGTTCTTC,CASSQGLSGRRNEQFF
.,.,TRBJ1-5,TRBV19,TGTGCCAGTTCCTTTCTCCAGGCGGGGCAGCCCCAGCATTTT,CASSFLQAGQPQHF
.,.,TRBJ1-1,TRBV28,TGTGCCAGCAGTTTAACGGGGACATCAAATGAAGCTTTCTTT,CASSLTGTSNEAFF
.,TRBD2,TRBJ2-3,TRBV3-1/TRBV3-2,TGTGCCAGCACAACTCAGACGGGACTAGTCGACACTAGCACAGATACGCAGTATTTT,CASTTQTGLVDTSTDTQYF
.,.,TRBJ2-1,TRBV18,TGTGCCAGCTTACTACAGGTTAGCAATGAGCAGTTCTTC,CASLLQVSNEQFF